Below are 27 T cell receptor beta chains sequenced from a single sample in a study of Ad26.COV2.S vaccination and SARS-CoV-2 variants. Clones were sequenced by immunoSEQ multiplex PCR, and TCRdb holds only the in-frame ones, with some missing. Of around 300,000 clones in the sample, around nine tenths were seen once. Treatment of the sample: 15 to 20 received Ad26.COV2.S at low or high dose, single or two shots; about 5 received placebo; per-sample allocation not given. Each sample was drawn 63 days after the first injection (of vaccine or placebo). The specimen was peripheral blood, collected in a trial of Ad26.COV2.S vaccine versus placebo. These receptors were taken from a person between 18 and 60 years old who received the Ad26.COV2.S COVID-19 vaccine or a placebo.

This clone has just one count. The chain employs TRBV2 and TRBJ1-4; D ambiguous. The CDR3 consists of 13 residues. Looked up from germline, CDR1 is SNHLY and CDR2 is FYNNEI. V was pared by 7 bases and J by 7 bases, with 13 bases between. The CDR3 protein is CASTQDLSEKLFF. Written as DNA, the CDR3 is TGTGCCAGCACCCAGGACCTTTCTGAAAAACTGTTTTTT.

This clone has a count of ten or more. J is TRBJ1-2 and V is TRBV7-8, with 9 bases matching TRBD1. The germline V gene encodes CDR1 SGHVS and CDR2 FQNEAQ. The CDR3 extends over 15 amino acids. Unmatched junction bases numbered 6, after V lost 5 bases and J lost 2 bases. CDR3 sequence (DNA): TGTGCCAGCAGCCCCGGGACAGGGACGAACTATGGCTACACCTTC. Translation gives CASSPGTGTNYGYTF. The full variable domain, with the rest looked up from reference TRBV7-8 and TRBJ1-2, is GAGVSQSPRYKVAKRGQDVALRCDPISGHVSLFWYQQALGQGPEFLTYFQNEAQLDKSGLPSDRFFAERPEGSVSTLKIQRTQQEDSAVYLCASSPGTGTNYGYTFGSGTRLTVV.

V is TRBV6-1 and J is TRBJ1-2; D call uncertain. In germline, CDR1 is MNHNS, CDR2 SASEGT. The CDR3 runs 13 residues. V was cut by 2 bases and J by 7 bases, with 11 bases left in between. The CDR3 protein is CASSEIVMGGYTF. The DNA of the CDR3 is TGTGCCAGCAGTGAAATCGTTATGGGTGGCTACACCTTC.

A single count supports this clone. V gene TRBV5-6 combines with J gene TRBJ2-1; D uncertain. Trimming left V 4 bases short and J 10 bases short, with 15 bases between. From germline, CDR1 is SGHDT and CDR2 YYEEEE. CDR3 length: 13 amino acids. CDR3 sequence: CASSLTWQQEQFF. As DNA, the CDR3 is TGTGCCAGCAGCCTGACTTGGCAGCAGGAGCAGTTCTTC.

This sequence joins TRBV2 and TRBJ1-4; 10 positions agree with TRBD1. CDR3 size: 15 residues. From germline, CDR1 is SNHLY and CDR2 FYNNEI. J was trimmed by 3 bases and V by 5 bases; bases with no gene match: 3. Written as DNA, the CDR3 is TGTGCCAGCAGTCTAGGGACAGGGGCTAATGAAAAACTGTTTTTT. This gives the protein CASSLGTGANEKLFF.

The chain combines TRBV28 with TRBJ1-5, with D possibly matching TRBD1 (5 bases). The V gene's germline CDR1 is MDHEN and CDR2 SYDVKM. The V end was cut by 2 bases, the J end by 0 bases, with 23 bases between. The CDR3 is 20 residues long. The CDR3 region has the DNA TGTGCCAGCAGTTTACATTGGTTTCGGGGGGGACTGAATAGCAATCAGCCCCAGCATTTT. Amino acid sequence: CASSLHWFRGGLNSNQPQHF.

This clone has only one observation. The chain joins TRBV2 to TRBJ1-4; no reliable D call. The germline V gene has CDR1 SNHLY and CDR2 FYNNEI. V gave up 8 bases and J gave up 3 bases, with 13 bases separating them. CDR3 length: 14 amino acids. The chain's CDR3 is CASGVTRANEKLFF. CDR3 bases: TGTGCCAGCGGTGTAACAAGAGCTAATGAAAAACTGTTTTTT.

The count of this clone is one. The chain joins TRBV24-1 to TRBJ2-7; perhaps TRBD1 as D (6 bases). The CDR3 is 16 residues long. V was pared by 5 bases and J by 6 bases, with 22 bases between. From germline, CDR1 is KGHDR and CDR2 SFDVKD. The CDR3 region is CATSVPLRQVRGEQYF. CDR3 DNA: TGTGCCACCAGTGTCCCCTTGCGACAGGTCCGGGGCGAGCAGTACTTC.

In this sample, this clone turned up once. This rearrangement joins TRBV5-1 to TRBJ2-7; 12 nucleotides align to TRBD1. The length of the CDR3 is 17 residues. CDR1 is SGHRS and CDR2 is YFSETQ in the germline V gene. V lost 4 bases, J lost 3 bases, and 11 bases stayed unmatched. The CDR3 DNA reads TGCGCCAGCAGCCCCCCGGGGACAGGGGGCCCCTTCTACGAGCAGTACTTC. This sequence encodes CASSPPGTGGPFYEQYF.

V is TRBV6-5 and J is TRBJ2-2; 10 bases line up with TRBD2. This CDR3 is built from 15 residues. After removal of 7 bases from V and 2 bases from J, the junction contained 4 bases not matched to a gene. The germline CDR1 and CDR2 sequences are MNHEY and SVGAGI. CDR3 sequence reads: CASTWTSGNTGELFF. The CDR3, as DNA: TGTGCCAGCACCTGGACTAGCGGAAACACCGGGGAGCTGTTTTTT.

The chain uses TRBV19 and TRBJ2-5; D gene ambiguous. The CDR3 runs 14 residues. V was clipped by 6 bases and J by 4 bases, with 15 bases between them. Germline CDR1 is LNHDA and CDR2 is SQIVND (reference sequence). This CDR3 reads CASRNYQDGETQYF. The DNA for the CDR3 is TGTGCCAGTAGAAACTACCAGGACGGAGAGACCCAGTACTTC. The whole variable domain, remainder taken from reference TRBV19 and TRBJ2-5, is DGGITQSPKYLFRKEGQNVTLSCEQNLNHDAMYWYRQDPGQGLRLIYYSQIVNDFQKGDIAEGYSVSREKKESFPLTVTSAQKNPTAFYLCASRNYQDGETQYFGPGTRLLVL.

V usage is TRBV27 and J usage is TRBJ1-2; 9 bases are shared with TRBD1. This CDR3 is 15 amino acids long. Germline-derived CDR1 and CDR2 are MNHEY and SMNVEV (reference sequence). V shed 0 bases, J shed 4 bases, and the junction held 3 bases outside the gene matches. This CDR3 reads CASSLSDRGLYGYTF. CDR3 sequence (DNA): TGTGCCAGCAGTTTATCGGACAGGGGCCTCTATGGCTACACCTTC.

The chain uses TRBV3-1 (or the pseudogene TRBV3-2) and TRBJ2-3, with TRBD1 as a possible D gene (5 bases). This CDR3 has 16 residues. Germline CDR1 and CDR2: LGHDT and YNNKEL (reference sequence). V gave up 0 bases and J gave up 4 bases, with 14 bases separating them. In nucleotides, the CDR3 is TGTGCCAGCAGCCAAGAACCAGGGAAGAGAGCAGATACGCAGTATTTT. This gives the protein CASSQEPGKRADTQYF.

The rearrangement joins TRBV29-1 to TRBJ2-7, with a possible D match to TRBD1 (6 bases). This CDR3 comprises 12 residues. Trimming left V 0 bases short and J 6 bases short, with 9 bases between. CDR1 is SQVTM, CDR2 ANQGSEA, per germline. CDR3 region: CSVEEGAGEQYF. The CDR3 coding sequence is TGCAGCGTTGAAGAGGGGGCAGGCGAGCAGTACTTC.

V gene TRBV29-1 combines with J gene TRBJ2-5; a weak D match, TRBD2 (5 bases). In germline, CDR1 is SQVTM, CDR2 ANQGSEA. The CDR3 sequence is 12 residues long. The V gene lost 5 bases and the J gene lost 5 bases, with 12 bases spanning the gap. CDR3 DNA sequence: TGCAGCGTTTTGGGAGAAGCGGAGACCCAGTACTTC. Its translation: CSVLGEAETQYF.

This sequence joins TRBV18 and TRBJ2-6; possible D gene TRBD2, 6 bases. The CDR3 runs 16 residues. Trimming pared 0 bases from V and 3 bases from J, leaving 9 bases between. The germline V gene has CDR1 KGHSH and CDR2 LQKENI. The CDR3 region has the DNA TGTGCCAGCTCACCACCGAACGGGGGTGGGGCCAACGTCCTGACTTTC. Translated, it gives CASSPPNGGGANVLTF.

The chain has TRBV3-1 (or the pseudogene TRBV3-2) and TRBJ2-2; D possibly uses TRBD1 or TRBD2 (5 bases each). This CDR3 has 17 amino acids. The V end lost 5 bases, the J end lost 0 bases, and 16 bases lay between the germline ends. Germline V gene sequence: CDR1 LGHDT, CDR2 YNNKEL (reference sequence). As DNA, the CDR3 is TGTGCCAGCAGCAAAAGTGGGGCGGGTACGAACACCGGGGAGCTGTTTTTT. It yields the protein CASSKSGAGTNTGELFF.

This clone was observed a single time. The V call is TRBV2, the J call TRBJ1-1; D perhaps matches TRBD1 (6 bases). There are 14 residues in the CDR3. V lost 5 bases and J 3 bases, leaving 13 bases between the germline ends. Germline V CDR1 and CDR2: SNHLY, FYNNEI. CDR3 sequence: CASSPTRGYTEAFF. The DNA of the CDR3 is TGTGCCAGCAGTCCCACCAGGGGCTACACTGAAGCTTTCTTT.

This clone appeared a single time. J is TRBJ1-4 and V is TRBV2, with no clear D. The V gene lost 6 bases and the J gene lost 6 bases, with 17 bases spanning the gap. CDR1 SNHLY and CDR2 FYNNEI come from the germline V gene. The CDR3 runs to 15 residues. The CDR3 is CASRVNRLSDEKLFF. As DNA, the CDR3 is TGTGCCAGCAGGGTTAACCGGCTGTCGGATGAAAAACTGTTTTTT.

The chain links TRBV19 to TRBJ1-1; the D gene is possibly TRBD1 (6 bases). The CDR3 spans 13 residues. Germline V gives CDR1 LNHDA, CDR2 SQIVND (reference sequence). The V end lost 3 bases, the J end lost 3 bases, and 8 bases lay between the germline ends. This CDR3 is CASSIGGHTEAFF. CDR3 nucleotide sequence: TGTGCCAGTAGTATTGGGGGGCACACTGAAGCTTTCTTT.

The CDR3 sequence is CASSSRLSIQYF. The CDR3 DNA reads TGTGCCAGCAGTTCAAGGTTAAGCATTCAGTACTTC. The V call is TRBV27, the J call TRBJ2-4; D gene uncertain. The CDR3 is 12 amino acids. Germline CDR1 reads MNHEY; CDR2 reads SMNVEV (reference sequence). V shed 4 bases and J shed 9 bases, with 10 bases lying between them.

This chain joins TRBV5-1 and TRBJ1-2; perhaps TRBD1 as D (5 bases). The CDR3 is 13 residues long. V shed 0 bases and J shed 10 bases, with 13 bases lying between them. CDR1 and CDR2 from the germline V gene are SGHRS and YFSETQ. The CDR3 sequence is CASSLAGGKDYTF. The CDR3 coding sequence is TGCGCCAGCAGCTTGGCCGGGGGAAAAGACTACACCTTC.

The CDR3 protein is CASSLTGTPGTQYF. CDR3 coding DNA: TGTGCCAGCAGCTTAACTGGGACCCCGGGGACCCAGTACTTC. This chain uses TRBV7-3 with TRBJ2-5; D tentatively fits TRBD1 or TRBD2 (5 bases each). The V end was cut by 0 bases, the J end by 7 bases, with 12 bases between. CDR1 and CDR2 from the germline V gene are SGHTA and FQGTGA. There are 14 residues in the CDR3.

The rearrangement joins TRBV5-1 to TRBJ1-4; D not resolved. The germline V gene has CDR1 SGHRS and CDR2 YFSETQ. The CDR3 sequence is 16 residues long. Trimming removed 2 bases at V and 0 bases at J, with 11 bases between. The CDR3 reads CASSFGPLTTNEKLFF. CDR3 nucleotide sequence: TGCGCCAGCAGCTTTGGACCCCTTACAACTAATGAAAAACTGTTTTTT.

The V and J genes are TRBV10-1 and TRBJ2-7, with 8 bases that match TRBD2. CDR1 is WNHNN and CDR2 is SYGVQD in the germline V gene (reference sequence). Trimming took 1 base from V and 0 from J; bases not matched to a gene: 14. The CDR3 spans 19 residues. CDR3 loop: CASSEYVGLVDNYSYEQYF. CDR3 DNA: TGCGCCAGCAGTGAGTATGTGGGACTAGTCGATAACTACTCCTACGAGCAGTACTTC.

V gene TRBV3-1 (or the pseudogene TRBV3-2) combines with J gene TRBJ2-5; D is uncertain. V was trimmed by 0 bases and J by 5 bases, leaving 13 bases between them. Germline V gives CDR1 LGHDT, CDR2 YNNKEL (reference sequence). CDR3 length: 15 residues. The CDR3 reads CASSQELTTLETQYF. The CDR3 nucleotides are TGTGCCAGCAGCCAAGAACTCACTACATTGGAGACCCAGTACTTC.

This chain connects TRBV28 to TRBJ1-5; TRBD1 is a possible D gene (5 bases). The CDR3 totals 14 residues. CDR1 and CDR2 (germline): MDHEN, SYDVKM. V lost 2 bases to trimming and J lost 6 bases, with 11 bases between them. The CDR3 bases are TGTGCCAGCAGTTTAAGCCAGGGTGGTCAGCCCCAGCATTTT. The encoded protein is CASSLSQGGQPQHF. The whole variable domain, filled in from reference TRBV28 and TRBJ1-5, reads DVKVTQSSRYLVKRTGEKVFLECVQDMDHENMFWYRQDPGLGLRLIYFSYDVKMKEKGDIPEGYSVSREKKERFSLILESASTNQTSMYLCASSLSQGGQPQHFGDGTRLSIL.